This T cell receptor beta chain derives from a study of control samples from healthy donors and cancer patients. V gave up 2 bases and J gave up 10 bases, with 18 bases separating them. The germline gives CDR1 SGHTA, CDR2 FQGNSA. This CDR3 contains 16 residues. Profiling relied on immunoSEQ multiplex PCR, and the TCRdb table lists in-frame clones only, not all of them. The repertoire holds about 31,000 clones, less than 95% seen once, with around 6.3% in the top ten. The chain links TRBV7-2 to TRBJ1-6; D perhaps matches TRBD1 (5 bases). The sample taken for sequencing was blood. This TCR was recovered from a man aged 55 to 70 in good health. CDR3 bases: TGTGCCAGCAGCTTATCAGAACGGGGGGTCTGGTCACCCCTCCACTTT. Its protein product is CASSLSERGVWSPLHF.